A single sample is the source of the 14 T cell receptor beta chains below, sequenced in a study of response to subunit inactivated influenza vaccine. TCRdb analysed the RT-PCR reads with MiXCR anew, one entry per CDR3 protein. The table includes roughly 790,000 distinct CDR3 sequences, over 20% detected once. Sequenced material: PBMCs from blood, taken around 5 days after vaccination. These receptor sequences come from a man aged 50 to 60 who received an inactivated influenza vaccine.

The CDR3, as DNA: TGTGCCAGCAGTTACTCTCAGGGTAATTCACCCCTCCACTTT. This codes for CASSYSQGNSPLHF. The chain links TRBV6-5 to TRBJ1-6, with D possibly matching TRBD1 (5 bases). Germline CDR1 MNHEY, CDR2 SVGAGI. Trimming shortened V by 0 bases and J by 6 bases, and 6 bases separated the two germline ends. This CDR3 has 14 amino acids.

There are many counts of this clonotype. The rearrangement joins TRBV27 to TRBJ1-5, with D perhaps matching TRBD1 (5 bases). Germline V gene data show CDR1 as MNHEY and CDR2 as SMNVEV (reference sequence). With 8 bases removed from V and 6 bases from J, the gap between germline ends came to 17 bases. This CDR3 has 14 amino acids. The CDR3 nucleotides read TGTGCCAGCGGGGACCCAAGTCGGAGTCAGCCCCAGCATTTT. This gives the protein CASGDPSRSQPQHF.

This clonotype was observed at least ten times. The gene calls are TRBV7-2 and TRBJ2-3; 8 positions agree with TRBD2. The CDR3 contains 15 residues. The germline V gene encodes CDR1 SGHTA and CDR2 FQGNSA. J was trimmed by 1 base and V by 0 bases; bases with no gene match: 0. CDR3 residues: CASSLASGGTDTQYF. In nucleotides, the CDR3 is TGTGCCAGCAGCTTAGCTAGCGGGGGCACAGATACGCAGTATTTT.

In its sample, this clonotype was seen a few times. The chain joins TRBV7-6 to TRBJ2-1, with D maybe TRBD2 (5 bases). The CDR3 totals 13 residues. Trimming removed 4 bases at V and 5 bases at J, with 9 bases between. The germline CDR1 and CDR2 sequences are SGHVS and FNYEAQ. The CDR3 loop reads CASSSLGHNEQFF. The CDR3 coding sequence is TGTGCCAGCAGCTCACTAGGCCACAATGAGCAGTTCTTC.

The chain has TRBV4-2 and TRBJ2-1; 7 bases map to TRBD2. CDR1 LGHNA and CDR2 YNFKEQ come from the germline V gene. Losses at the gene ends were 4 bases for V and 6 bases for J; bases not matched to a gene: 6. CDR3 length: 14 residues. CDR3 in DNA: TGTGCCAGCAGCCCCCGGACTAGACTCAATGAGCAGTTCTTC. Residues: CASSPRTRLNEQFF.

The chain links TRBV5-1 to TRBJ2-5, with D possibly TRBD1 on 7 matching bases. Germline V gene lookup returns CDR1 SGHRS and CDR2 YFSETQ. The CDR3 runs to 16 residues. Trimming removed 0 bases at V and 4 bases at J, with 16 bases between. In nucleotides, the CDR3 is TGCGCCAGCAGCTTGGTTTTCAGGGGGGTATTAGAGACCCAGTACTTC. This gives the protein CASSLVFRGVLETQYF.

The chain recombines TRBV5-6 with TRBJ2-1; 8 bases are a match to TRBD1. The junction had 5 bases not matched to a gene; V was cut back by 0 bases and J by 3 bases. This CDR3 comprises 16 residues. CDR1 SGHDT and CDR2 YYEEEE come from the germline V gene. The CDR3 DNA is TGTGCCAGCAGCTTGGCCCCAGGGGGCTACTACAATGAGCAGTTCTTC. This sequence encodes CASSLAPGGYYNEQFF.

This clonotype was seen only a few times. The chain links TRBV5-1 to TRBJ2-7; D perhaps matches TRBD1 (6 bases). The CDR3 has 14 residues. Germline V gene sequence: CDR1 SGHRS, CDR2 YFSETQ. Trimming cost V 3 bases and J 5 bases, with 15 bases left between them. The CDR3 spells CASSWGQGSNEQYF. The CDR3 DNA reads TGCGCCAGCAGCTGGGGCCAGGGGTCCAACGAGCAGTACTTC.

This clonotype was seen only a few times. This chain joins TRBV20-1 and TRBJ2-7; tentatively, D is TRBD1 (5 bases). V lost 4 bases to trimming and J lost 4 bases, with 17 bases between them. CDR3 length: 14 residues. The germline V gene has CDR1 DFQATT and CDR2 SNEGSKA (reference sequence). The CDR3 here is CSATPDTLLYEQYF. The CDR3 DNA follows: TGCAGTGCTACTCCGGACACACTCTTGTACGAGCAGTACTTC.

This clonotype showed up just a few times. The chain joins TRBV12-3 or TRBV12-4 to TRBJ2-1, with TRBD2 matching over 15 bases. V trimming: 3 bases; J trimming: 5 bases; junction bases outside the gene matches: 5. The CDR3 is 17 amino acids. CDR3 DNA: TGTGCCAGCAGTTTGGGACTAGCGGGGGGTGTCGACAATGAGCAGTTCTTC. Amino acids: CASSLGLAGGVDNEQFF.

The V call is TRBV12-3 or TRBV12-4, the J call TRBJ2-7, with D tentatively TRBD1 (6 bases). The CDR3 has 14 residues. The V gene lost 3 bases and the J gene lost 0 bases, with 9 bases spanning the gap. In DNA, the CDR3 is TGTGCCAGCAGTTTTTCGGACAGCTCCTACGAGCAGTACTTC. Amino acid sequence: CASSFSDSSYEQYF.

This rearrangement joins TRBV20-1 to TRBJ2-1, with D tentatively TRBD1 (6 bases). Between the trimmed V and J ends, which lost 6 bases and 7 bases, there was a span of 13 bases. Germline loops: CDR1 DFQATT, CDR2 SNEGSKA (reference sequence). CDR3 size: 12 residues. In nucleotides, the CDR3 is TGCAGTGCAAACATGGGGGCTAATGAGCAGTTCTTC. Translation gives CSANMGANEQFF.

The chain joins TRBV5-6 to TRBJ2-3; 11 bases fit TRBD1. The CDR3 totals 16 residues. The germline V gene has CDR1 SGHDT and CDR2 YYEEEE. Losses at the gene ends were 2 bases for V and 2 bases for J; bases not matched to a gene: 4. The CDR3 region has the DNA TGTGCCAGCAGCTTTATCGGACAGGGGGCCACAGATACGCAGTATTTT. Encoded protein: CASSFIGQGATDTQYF.

The J gene is TRBJ2-1, the V gene TRBV6-6; tentatively, D is TRBD2 (6 bases). Trimming stripped 6 bases from V and 8 bases from J, with 11 bases between. Germline V lookup: CDR1 MNHNY, CDR2 SVGAGI (reference sequence). The CDR3 length is 12 residues. CDR3 sequence reads: CASSQWGDEQFF. In DNA form, the CDR3 reads TGTGCCAGCAGCCAGTGGGGGGATGAGCAGTTCTTC.